The clone carrying this TCR beta chain has only a few counts. Its antigen remains unknown. The data belong to a study of cytomegalovirus exposure and HLA in healthy donors. At the level of the study: In an early release, HLA-typed donors contributed some 88 million unique TCR sequences.

Germline V gives CDR1 KGHSY, CDR2 FQNENV. The CDR3 has 15 residues. The junction had 10 bases not matched to a gene; V was cut back by 3 bases and J by 5 bases. Study observations and caveats: A later analysis, which compared TCR beta chains of equal frequency, found the HLA-associated ones more clonally expanded. The study carried out a later analysis of TCR beta sequences. It associated some 15,000 of them with specific HLA alleles at a false discovery rate of 0.05.

In the PCR, 60 Vbeta and 13 Jbeta primers were used. The protocol was immunoSEQ multiplex PCR, while the TCRdb copy is restricted to in-frame clones and leaves out a portion. The repertoire holds approximately 150,000 clones, with about 60% as singletons. This sequence joins TRBV16 and TRBJ2-7; 7 nucleotides line up with TRBD2. The receptor was derived from an older woman in good health and CMV-seropositive. The sample was PBMCs. The CDR3 DNA follows: TGTGCCAGCAGCCACCCTGGGGCAGGGAGGGACGAGCAGTACTTC. It yields the protein CASSHPGAGRDEQYF.